This TCR beta chain was documented in a study of cytomegalovirus exposure and HLA in healthy donors. Findings and caveats of the study: A missense DCLRE1C variant was associated with V- and J-gene trimming of TCR beta chains in a later analysis, and an independent cohort replicated the association.

Points on this clone: No antigen is known for it.

V was shortened by 3 bases and J by 4 bases, with 14 bases between the two germline ends. The CDR3 covers 15 residues. CDR1 and CDR2 from the germline V gene are LGHNA and YNFKEQ. Vbeta (60) and Jbeta (13) primers were used in the PCR. TCRdb's copy holds only in-frame clones and misses some; the assay was immunoSEQ multiplex PCR. Of 90,000 to 110,000 clones in the sample, over 80% were seen once. The sample consisted of PBMCs. The TCR was taken from a man aged 30-40 years in good health and CMV-seropositive. V usage is TRBV4-2 and J usage is TRBJ2-3; tentative D call: TRBD2 (6 bases). For the CDR3, the DNA is TGTGCCAGCAGCCAGGGGGAGGATAGTGCAGATACGCAGTATTTT. As protein: CASSQGEDSADTQYF.